This TCR beta chain came from a study of blood T cell repertoires in COVID-19 (dated by TCRdb to 2018 to 2021). Broadly, across the study: The collaborator samples originated in the United States, Italy and Spain and spanned the acute and convalescent phases of COVID-19. The prospective study material was composed of cDNA or gDNA derived from T cells, B-cell-depleted T cells, or PBMCs. The dataset comprised deeply sampled blood TCRbeta repertoires from subjects exposed to, actively infected with, or recovered from COVID-19. The repertoires were made available in a free public database intended to serve as a resource for research on the immune response to SARS-CoV-2. The samples were drawn from two sources: the first 160 participants of the ongoing ImmuneRACE study, and 1,000 to 1,500 subjects contributed by 6 global collaborators. A de-identified subject ID, COVID-19 status, age in years and sex were almost always included in the sample metadata. Where HLA class I and class II types were available, the types were taken from metadata supplied by the sample provider, not from assay-based typing.

Taken from cysteine to phenylalanine, the CDR3 has 16 residues. Only the CDR3 part of the read is kept: 48 bases, read in frame from the first base. Trimming accounts for 0 bases at V and 6 bases at J, while the number of junction bases matched to no gene is 8. In the germline V gene, CDR1 corresponds to LGHNA and CDR2 to YNFKEQ. One collaborating source in Seattle enrolled patients during active infection and followed them longitudinally through the course of disease. Each collaborating institution followed its own protocols to collect whole blood in K2EDTA tubes. Collaborator samples were shipped for TCRbeta analysis as frozen whole blood, isolated PBMCs, or DNA extracted from either sample type. The immunoSEQ Assay, a bias-controlled multiplex PCR, was used to amplify TCRbeta CDR3 regions from genomic DNA. The paper's data handling went like this. The number of nucleated cells in each sample was estimated by amplification of reference gene primers within the assay. Sequence reads were collapsed and filtered to measure the absolute abundance of every unique TCRbeta CDR3 rearrangement. Productive Simpson clonality was computed per sample as the square root of Simpson's diversity index over productive rearrangements. Held by TCRdb, this immuneACCESS table contains in-frame sequences only and omits some clones. Under half of the omission traces to an unresolved V gene where checked; the cause of the rest is unknown. V, J and clone size derive from that table, while D and trimming were established from the DNA sequence. This sample comprises about 170,000 clones, around 84% of them detected only once. The ten largest clones add up to roughly 2.5% of the sample.

What the research found in general, with its limitations: How much clinical and demographic metadata was included differed by source and by participant, and the metadata was provided uncurated.

Of note for this clone: The antigen it binds to is not known. No base quality values were provided; no much bigger clone lies one nucleotide off.

The sequenced sample consisted of peripheral blood. The V gene is TRBV4-2 and the J gene is TRBJ1-3, and TRBD1 matches 7 of the central bases. This sequence originates from a woman of 80 years or more with COVID-19, enrolled during active disease. CDR3 reads: CASSQDRGTESNTIYF. The nucleotides read TGTGCCAGCAGCCAAGATCGAGGGACAGAGTCAAACACCATATATTTT.